Below, 10 T cell receptor beta chains from the same sample are listed, as sequenced in a study of response to subunit inactivated influenza vaccine. In TCRdb, the RT-PCR reads were re-called with MiXCR into one record per CDR3 protein. The sample has over 800,000 distinct CDR3 sequences; around 20% are singletons. The source material was PBMCs from blood, sampled 4 to 6 days after vaccination. Receptor source: a man aged 45-65 years who received an inactivated influenza vaccine.

V is TRBV12-3 or TRBV12-4 and J is TRBJ1-3; D perhaps matches TRBD1 (5 bases). Trimming took 5 bases from V and 0 from J, leaving 11 bases between them. The CDR3 is made up of 15 amino acids. CDR3 nucleotides: TGTGCCAGCAGTGACAGCTTCATCTCTGGAAACACCATATATTTT. This codes for CASSDSFISGNTIYF.

The V and J genes are TRBV20-1 and TRBJ2-7; TRBD2 matches 11 bases. Per the germline V gene, CDR1 is DFQATT and CDR2 is SNEGSKA (reference sequence). Trimming cost V 1 base and J 3 bases; bases outside gene matches: 2. This CDR3 has 14 residues. The CDR3 region is CSARGLAGYYEQYF. The CDR3 nucleotides are TGCAGTGCTAGAGGACTAGCGGGGTACTACGAGCAGTACTTC.

The V and J genes are TRBV5-6 and TRBJ1-6, with no clear D. V lost 1 base and J lost 10, with 6 bases in between. The CDR3 covers 12 residues. CDR1 is SGHDT, CDR2 YYEEEE, per germline. The CDR3 protein is CASSLSVSPLHF. The DNA of the CDR3 is TGTGCCAGCAGCTTGTCTGTGTCACCCCTCCACTTT.

This clonotype has ten or more counts. The gene calls are TRBV28 and TRBJ2-2; 8 bases agree with TRBD1. V dropped 5 bases and J dropped 1; count of bases not matched to a gene: 6. Germline CDR1 and CDR2: MDHEN and SYDVKM. This CDR3 has 16 residues. CDR3 in DNA: TGTGCCAGCAGTGCATTGGGACAGGTGAACACCGGGGAGCTGTTTTTT. This encodes CASSALGQVNTGELFF.

The gene calls are TRBV7-2 and TRBJ2-2; unclear D gene. The germline gives CDR1 SGHTA, CDR2 FQGNSA. Trimming took off 4 bases at V and 4 bases at J, with 10 bases between the two ends. The CDR3 loop spans 14 amino acids. DNA for the CDR3: TGTGCCAGCAGCTACCTACTTTCCACCGGGGAGCTGTTTTTT. Translating it yields CASSYLLSTGELFF.

There are many counts of this clonotype. The genes are TRBV27 and TRBJ2-1, with 12 bases identical to TRBD2. V was clipped by 5 bases and J by 4 bases; unmatched bases: 3. The CDR3 runs 15 residues. Germline V lookup: CDR1 MNHEY, CDR2 SMNVEV (reference sequence). This CDR3 is CASSHGLAGYNEQFF. CDR3 DNA: TGTGCCAGCAGTCACGGACTAGCGGGGTACAATGAGCAGTTCTTC.

This clonotype was observed a few times. The chain is built from TRBV5-1 and TRBJ2-3; D perhaps matches TRBD2 (6 bases). V gave up 4 bases and J gave up 5 bases, with 11 bases separating them. The CDR3 is made up of 13 amino acids. CDR1 is SGHRS, CDR2 YFSETQ, per germline. CDR3 sequence reads: CASSMFSGDTQYF. The CDR3, as DNA: TGCGCCAGCAGCATGTTTAGCGGAGATACGCAGTATTTT.

The chain carries TRBV30 and TRBJ2-1; 10 positions agree with TRBD2. The germline gives CDR1 GTSNPN, CDR2 SVGIG (reference sequence). With 4 bases clipped from V and 7 bases from J, the junction kept 4 bases outside the gene matches. This CDR3 region has 13 residues. CDR3 coding DNA: TGTGCCTGGACTAGCGGGAGACGGAATGAGCAGTTCTTC. It encodes CAWTSGRRNEQFF.

This clonotype was recorded many times. The rearrangement uses TRBV10-3 and TRBJ1-1; D not resolved. CDR3 size: 13 residues. V was cut by 2 bases and J by 0 bases, with 4 bases left in between. The V gene's germline CDR1 is ENHRY and CDR2 SYGVKD. Written as DNA, the CDR3 is TGTGCCATCAGTGAGGGTATGAACACTGAAGCTTTCTTT. Its translation: CAISEGMNTEAFF.

This clonotype has ten or more counts. V usage is TRBV29-1 and J usage is TRBJ2-2, with 7 bases fitting TRBD1. The CDR3 runs 14 residues. V lost 4 bases, J lost 4 bases, and 6 bases stayed unmatched. Germline-derived CDR1 and CDR2 are SQVTM and ANQGSEA. The CDR3 bases are TGCAGCGTTGGTACGGGACAGATCACCGGGGAGCTGTTTTTT. Amino acid sequence: CSVGTGQITGELFF.